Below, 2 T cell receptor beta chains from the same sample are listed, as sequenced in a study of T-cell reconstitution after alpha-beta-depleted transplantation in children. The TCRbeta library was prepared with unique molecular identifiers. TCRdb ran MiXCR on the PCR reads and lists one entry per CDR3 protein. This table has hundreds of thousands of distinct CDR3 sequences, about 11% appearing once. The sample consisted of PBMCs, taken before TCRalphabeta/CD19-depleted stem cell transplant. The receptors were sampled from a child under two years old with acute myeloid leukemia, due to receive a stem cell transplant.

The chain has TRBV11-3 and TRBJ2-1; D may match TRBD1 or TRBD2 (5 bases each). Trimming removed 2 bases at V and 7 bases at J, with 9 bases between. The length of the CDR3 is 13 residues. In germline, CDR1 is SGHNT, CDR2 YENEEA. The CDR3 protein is CASSLHEGNEQFF. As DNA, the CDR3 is TGTGCCAGCAGCTTACACGAGGGGAATGAGCAGTTCTTC.

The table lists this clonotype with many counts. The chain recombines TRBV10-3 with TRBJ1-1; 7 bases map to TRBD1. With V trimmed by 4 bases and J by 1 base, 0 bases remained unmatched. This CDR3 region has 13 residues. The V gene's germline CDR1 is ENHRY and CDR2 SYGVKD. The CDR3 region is CAISGTGNTEAFF. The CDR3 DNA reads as TGTGCCATCAGTGGGACAGGGAACACTGAAGCTTTCTTT.